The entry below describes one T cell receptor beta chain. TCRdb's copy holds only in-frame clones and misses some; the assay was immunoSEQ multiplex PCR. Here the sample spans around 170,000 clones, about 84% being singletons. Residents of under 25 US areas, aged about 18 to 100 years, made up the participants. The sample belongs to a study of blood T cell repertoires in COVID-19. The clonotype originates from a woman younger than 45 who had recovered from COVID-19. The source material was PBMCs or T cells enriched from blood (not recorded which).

CDR3 DNA sequence: TGTGCCAGCAGTGACGAAGACACTCGAAGGGGGACAGAAGCTTTCTTT. Translation gives CASSDEDTRRGTEAFF. This chain connects TRBV6-4 to TRBJ1-1; TRBD1 might be the D (6 bases). CDR3 size: 16 residues. V was clipped by 2 bases and J by 8 bases, with 21 bases between them. CDR1 and CDR2 from the germline V gene are MRHNA and SNTAGT.